This TCR beta chain was found in a study of glioma-infiltrating T cells after dendritic cell vaccination. The V gene's germline CDR1 is ENHRY and CDR2 SYGVKD. The germline V and J ends were trimmed by 2 bases and 6 bases, with 4 bases remaining between them. This CDR3 has 11 residues. Produced via immunoSEQ multiplex PCR; TCRdb's table is partial and in-frame only. There are about 65,000 clones in the sample; approximately 86% occur only once, and under 14% lies in the top ten. Noted time point: after dendritic cell vaccination, including at tumor progression/relapse. Blood PBMC samples: pre-vaccination, two weeks post third vaccination, and at tumor progression.

The TCR sequence derives from a human donor with glioblastoma. Material: blood, obtained after dendritic cell vaccination. J is TRBJ1-2 and V is TRBV10-3; no firm D call. In nucleotides, the CDR3 is TGTGCCATCAGTGAGGTTAATGGCTACACCTTC. Protein sequence: CAISEVNGYTF.